These 24 T cell receptor beta chains originate from one sample sequenced in a study of T-cell reconstitution after alpha-beta-depleted transplantation in children. The TCRbeta library incorporated unique molecular identifiers. TCRdb reprocessed the PCR reads with MiXCR, giving one entry per CDR3 protein. Seen here are some 600,000 distinct CDR3 sequences, approximately 12% observed once, and the top ten hold around 2%. The material sequenced was PBMCs, mostly from graft donor cells, taken 360 days after TCRalphabeta/CD19-depleted stem cell transplant. These receptors were collected from a male patient between 10 and 17 years old who had a stem cell transplant for acute myeloid leukemia, so the T cells may come from the graft donor.

A few counts support this clonotype. The chain has TRBV5-1 and TRBJ2-7, with D perhaps matching TRBD2 (5 bases). Germline loops: CDR1 SGHRS, CDR2 YFSETQ. This CDR3 comprises 14 residues. V shed 0 bases and J shed 6 bases, with 13 bases lying between them. Written as DNA, the CDR3 is TGCGCCAGCAGCTTGGCGGGGAAATTATCCGAGCAGTACTTC. Translation gives CASSLAGKLSEQYF.

In this sample, this clonotype turned up a few times. The J gene is TRBJ2-1, the V gene TRBV7-3, with D unclear. V was shortened by 3 bases and J by 6 bases, with 24 bases between the two germline ends. This CDR3 is 18 amino acids long. Germline CDR1 reads SGHTA; CDR2 reads FQGTGA. The CDR3 DNA reads TGTGCCAGCAGCTTCGGACCGGAAGCCGAGTCTCGTATCAATGAGCAGTTCTTC. It codes for CASSFGPEAESRINEQFF. The full variable domain, rest sourced from reference TRBV7-3 and TRBJ2-1, is GAGVSQTPSNKVTEKGKYVELRCDPISGHTALYWYRQSLGQGPEFLIYFQGTGAADDSGLPNDRFFAVRPEGSVSTLKIQRTERGDSAVYLCASSFGPEAESRINEQFFGPGTRLTVL.

This clonotype has only a few counts. The chain couples TRBV28 to TRBJ2-7; D uncertain. V shed 2 bases and J shed 5 bases, with 16 bases lying between them. Germline CDR1 MDHEN, CDR2 SYDVKM. The CDR3 is 15 residues long. CDR3 loop: CASSLAITWSNEQYF. In DNA, the CDR3 is TGTGCCAGCAGTTTAGCGATCACCTGGTCGAACGAGCAGTACTTC. The entire variable domain, with the rest obtained from reference TRBV28 and TRBJ2-7, is as follows: DVKVTQSSRYLVKRTGEKVFLECVQDMDHENMFWYRQDPGLGLRLIYFSYDVKMKEKGDIPEGYSVSREKKERFSLILESASTNQTSMYLCASSLAITWSNEQYFGPGTRLTVT.

Note on this clonotype: At one boundary the junction diverges from the germline segment, which might be a read error. CDR3 nucleotide sequence: TGCGCCAGCAGCCAAACACCTTTAGCGGGACTCACATATACGCAGTATTTT. Protein product: CASSQTPLAGLTYTQYF. The chain couples TRBV4-3 to TRBJ2-3; 8 bases line up with TRBD2. The CDR3 has 17 residues. CDR1 and CDR2 (germline): LGHNA, YSLEER.

J is TRBJ2-6 and V is TRBV4-3; 7 bases line up with TRBD1. With 0 bases clipped from V and 2 bases from J, the junction kept 4 bases outside the gene matches. CDR1 and CDR2 (germline): LGHNA, YSLEER. The CDR3 is 17 residues long. CDR3 region: CASSQDRGGAGANVLTF. The CDR3 DNA follows: TGCGCCAGCAGCCAAGATAGAGGGGGCGCTGGGGCCAACGTCCTGACTTTC.

This clonotype was seen more than once but under ten times. This chain uses TRBV20-1 with TRBJ2-7; D gene uncertain. The CDR3 consists of 11 residues. Trimming removed 1 base from V and 9 bases from J, with 10 bases in between. CDR1 and CDR2 (germline): DFQATT, SNEGSKA (reference sequence). CDR3 sequence reads: CSARGARWQYF. The CDR3 region has the DNA TGCAGTGCTAGAGGGGCCCGGTGGCAGTACTTC.

This clonotype was detected a few times. CDR3 bases: TGTGCCAGCAGCGTAGGAGGACGGGGCGGGCTGACAGGGTATCATGGCTACACCTTC. This codes for CASSVGGRGGLTGYHGYTF. This sequence joins TRBV9 and TRBJ1-2, with 7 nucleotides matching TRBD1. Losses at the gene ends were 0 bases for V and 6 bases for J; bases not matched to a gene: 20. The CDR3 spans 19 residues. Germline loops: CDR1 SGDLS, CDR2 YYNGEE.

This clonotype occurred a few times. CDR3 residues: CSAQGHTLYNEQFF. The CDR3 bases are TGCAGCGCTCAGGGTCACACCCTATACAATGAGCAGTTCTTC. The V and J genes are TRBV29-1 and TRBJ2-1, with D perhaps TRBD1 (5 bases). The CDR3 runs to 14 residues. The germline V and J ends were trimmed by 7 bases and 4 bases, with 17 bases remaining between them. Germline CDR1 is SQVTM and CDR2 is ANQGSEA.

The rearrangement links TRBV5-6 to TRBJ2-5; D possibly uses TRBD1 or TRBD2 (5 bases each). Germline lookup yields CDR1 SGHDT and CDR2 YYEEEE. The CDR3 loop spans 15 amino acids. Trimming took 4 bases from V and 4 from J, leaving 17 bases between them. In DNA, the CDR3 is TGTGCCAGCAGCCACGGGGCAAAAGGCTTAGAGACCCAGTACTTC. It encodes CASSHGAKGLETQYF.

This clonotype has a count of ten or more. The CDR3: CASSPGVWAENIQYF. The CDR3 DNA reads TGTGCCAGCAGTCCCGGGGTTTGGGCGGAAAACATTCAGTACTTC. V is TRBV12-3 or TRBV12-4 and J is TRBJ2-4, with D possibly matching TRBD2 (5 bases). This CDR3 is built from 15 residues. The ends were cut back, 5 bases at V and 5 bases at J, with 16 bases in the middle.

This clonotype was observed at least ten times. This chain links TRBV7-3 with TRBJ2-1; 11 nucleotides align to TRBD2. Germline V gene sequence: CDR1 SGHTA, CDR2 FQGTGA. The trim removed 5 bases at V and 7 bases at J, leaving 10 bases unmatched. CDR3 length equals 16 residues. The CDR3 DNA sequence: TGTGCCAGCAGCCCTATGGTACTAGCGGGAGTGAATGAGCAGTTCTTC. Protein sequence: CASSPMVLAGVNEQFF.

This clonotype appeared many times. The chain couples TRBV29-1 to TRBJ2-5; D is perhaps TRBD1 or TRBD2 (5 bases each). Per germline, CDR1 SQVTM and CDR2 ANQGSEA. The CDR3 runs to 11 residues. Trimming removed 8 bases from V and 5 bases from J, with 12 bases in between. CDR3 protein: CSTGALETQYF. CDR3 bases: TGCAGCACCGGGGCCTTGGAGACCCAGTACTTC.

This clonotype has ten or more counts. The rearrangement uses TRBV27 and TRBJ2-7, with 13 bases identical to TRBD2. V gave up 4 bases and J gave up 5 bases; unmatched junction bases: 5. The length of the CDR3 is 15 residues. Germline V lookup: CDR1 MNHEY, CDR2 SMNVEV (reference sequence). The CDR3 DNA sequence: TGTGCCAGCAGTTCGAGGACTAGCGGGAGACACGAGCAGTACTTC. It encodes CASSSRTSGRHEQYF.

V gene TRBV20-1 combines with J gene TRBJ2-3, with 13 positions matching TRBD2. Germline CDR1 DFQATT, CDR2 SNEGSKA (reference sequence). This CDR3 comprises 13 residues. Losses at the gene ends were 6 bases for V and 9 bases for J; bases not matched to a gene: 6. The CDR3 region has the DNA TGCAGTGCGCCACTAGCGGGAGGGTCCACGCAGTATTTT. Its protein product is CSAPLAGGSTQYF.

This chain connects TRBV7-2 to TRBJ2-3; 12 bases line up with TRBD2. CDR1 and CDR2 (germline): SGHTA, FQGNSA. V was clipped by 4 bases and J by 5 bases; unmatched bases: 1. This CDR3 is built from 14 residues. The CDR3 is CASSWGLAGDTQYF. The CDR3 region has the DNA TGTGCCAGCAGCTGGGGACTAGCGGGAGATACGCAGTATTTT.

The V call is TRBV5-1, the J call TRBJ2-1; 16 bases line up with TRBD2. V lost 4 bases and J lost 9; bases outside the gene matches: 10. Germline CDR1 reads SGHRS; CDR2 reads YFSETQ. The CDR3 runs 17 residues. The CDR3 sequence: CASSRGTSGRALVEQFF. The CDR3, as DNA: TGCGCCAGCAGCAGGGGGACTAGCGGGAGGGCCTTGGTTGAGCAGTTCTTC.

This clonotype showed up many times. The chain uses TRBV29-1 and TRBJ2-3, with 12 bases identical to TRBD1. The trim removed 3 bases at V and 0 bases at J, leaving 10 bases unmatched. Germline V gives CDR1 SQVTM, CDR2 ANQGSEA. The length of the CDR3 is 18 residues. The CDR3 bases are TGCAGCGTTGAGGGGACAGGGGGCTCCAGCGGTAGCACAGATACGCAGTATTTT. It is translated as CSVEGTGGSSGSTDTQYF.

This clonotype has only a few counts. The chain carries TRBV5-1 and TRBJ1-3; tentatively, D is TRBD1 (5 bases). This CDR3 has 16 residues. Deletions cut 0 bases from V and 1 base from J, with 11 bases between. Germline-derived CDR1 and CDR2 are SGHRS and YFSETQ. DNA of the CDR3: TGCGCCAGCAGCTTGGGACAGCCGAAGTCTGGAAACACCATATATTTT. Translating it yields CASSLGQPKSGNTIYF.

The genes are TRBV6-5 and TRBJ1-1, with D uncertain. Germline assignment: CDR1 MNHEY and CDR2 SVGAGI. The V end was cut by 4 bases, the J end by 4 bases, with 16 bases between. The CDR3 runs 15 residues. In nucleotides, the CDR3 is TGTGCCAGCAGTTTCCAACCCCGGGTAGGCACTGAAGCTTTCTTT. Translating it yields CASSFQPRVGTEAFF.

This clonotype has more than one count but fewer than ten. The rearrangement uses TRBV29-1 and TRBJ1-2; 7 nucleotides line up with TRBD1. Germline CDR1 SQVTM, CDR2 ANQGSEA. V lost 4 bases, J lost 2 bases, and 4 bases stayed unmatched. The CDR3 loop spans 13 amino acids. The CDR3 nucleotides read TGCAGCGTTGGAGGGGGCGTCAACTATGGCTACACCTTC. Translating it yields CSVGGGVNYGYTF.

This clonotype was seen many times. This chain connects TRBV7-2 to TRBJ2-1; D is unresolved. Germline loops: CDR1 SGHTA, CDR2 FQGNSA. This CDR3 is 14 amino acids long. Trimming removed 2 bases at V and 3 bases at J, with 8 bases between. CDR3 in DNA: TGTGCCAGCAGCTTACGCCCCTTCTACAATGAGCAGTTCTTC. It specifies CASSLRPFYNEQFF.

There are a few counts of this clonotype. The DNA for the CDR3 is TGCAGTGCTAGCAGGGGACTAGCGGGCCTCTACGAGCAGTACTTC. This codes for CSASRGLAGLYEQYF. This rearrangement joins TRBV20-1 to TRBJ2-7; the match to TRBD2 covers 12 bases. V lost 3 bases to trimming and J lost 3 bases; unmatched junction nucleotides: 6. This CDR3 has 15 residues. In germline, CDR1 is DFQATT, CDR2 SNEGSKA (reference sequence).

This clonotype was seen at least ten times. The chain carries TRBV12-3 or TRBV12-4 and TRBJ2-3; 13 positions agree with TRBD2. The CDR3 consists of 16 residues. V lost 5 bases and J lost 3; bases outside the gene matches: 5. CDR3 sequence (DNA): TGTGCCAGCAGTCTGAGGACTAGCGGGAGAACAGATACGCAGTATTTT. It is translated as CASSLRTSGRTDTQYF.

This clonotype has only a few counts. This chain links TRBV29-1 with TRBJ1-3; D uncertain. The CDR3 contains 15 residues. The germline gives CDR1 SQVTM, CDR2 ANQGSEA. V was cut by 6 bases and J by 2 bases, with 17 bases left in between. DNA for the CDR3: TGCAGCGTCGGTAACTTTGGAGGCGCTGGAAACACCATATATTTT. It specifies CSVGNFGGAGNTIYF.